The 28 T cell receptor beta chains below all came from one sample that was sequenced in a study of blood T cell repertoires in COVID-19. TCRdb keeps only in-frame clones here, not all; method: immunoSEQ multiplex PCR. Of 110,000 or so clones in the sample, more than 80% were seen once. The sample was peripheral blood. The receptors come from a woman between 50 and 59 years old with acute or convalescent COVID-19.

V is TRBV2 and J is TRBJ2-1, with 8 bases matching TRBD1. The CDR3 has 15 amino acids. J lost 10 bases, V lost 6 bases, and 14 bases had no gene match. Per the germline V gene, CDR1 is SNHLY and CDR2 is FYNNEI. CDR3 bases: TGTGCCAGCAGACTAGGGAGGACAGGGAGTCGGGAGCAGTTCTTC. This codes for CASRLGRTGSREQFF.

This sequence joins TRBV3-1 (or the pseudogene TRBV3-2) and TRBJ1-5; D is unclear. Trimming pared 0 bases from V and 0 bases from J, leaving 12 bases between. The CDR3 consists of 17 residues. CDR1 is LGHDT, CDR2 YNNKEL, per germline (reference sequence). The DNA of the CDR3 is TGTGCCAGCAGCCAAGATTGGCCGGGGAGTAGCAATCAGCCCCAGCATTTT. It specifies CASSQDWPGSSNQPQHF.

The chain links TRBV29-1 to TRBJ1-2, with TRBD1 identical over 9 bases. J lost 4 bases, V lost 5 bases, and 2 bases had no gene match. The germline V gene has CDR1 SQVTM and CDR2 ANQGSEA. The CDR3 runs to 12 residues. The CDR3 loop reads CSVLTGGYGYTF. Written as DNA, the CDR3 is TGCAGCGTTCTGACAGGGGGCTATGGCTACACCTTC.

The gene calls are TRBV3-1 (or the pseudogene TRBV3-2) and TRBJ1-6; TRBD1 matches at 7 bases. There are 14 residues in the CDR3. Per the germline V gene, CDR1 is LGHDT and CDR2 is YNNKEL (reference sequence). Trimming removed 2 bases from V and 10 bases from J; junction bases left unmatched: 5. The CDR3 here is CASSQRDSKSPLHF. The CDR3 DNA sequence: TGTGCCAGCAGCCAACGGGACAGCAAATCACCCCTCCACTTT.

This chain joins TRBV6-2 or TRBV6-3 and TRBJ2-6, with D tentatively TRBD1 (6 bases). This CDR3 has 17 residues. CDR1 is MNHEY, CDR2 SVGEGT, per germline. V was shortened by 6 bases and J by 0 bases, with 15 bases between the two germline ends. This CDR3 is CASSHRTASSGANVLTF. The CDR3 DNA follows: TGTGCCAGCAGCCATAGGACAGCCAGCTCTGGGGCCAACGTCCTGACTTTC.

The chain combines TRBV10-2 with TRBJ1-6; 7 bases match TRBD1. Germline V CDR1 and CDR2: WSHSY, SAAADI. The CDR3 spans 13 residues. V was pared by 4 bases and J by 9 bases, with 3 bases of the junction left unmatched. The CDR3 is CASSGQGGSPLHF. The CDR3 DNA follows: TGCGCCAGCAGTGGACAGGGAGGTTCACCCCTCCACTTT.

The J gene is TRBJ2-2, the V gene TRBV25-1; 8 bases align to TRBD1. Germline CDR1 is MGHDK and CDR2 is SYGVNS. The CDR3 covers 14 residues. With V trimmed by 4 bases and J by 6 bases, 4 bases remained unmatched. CDR3 sequence: CASSAGQAPGELFF. DNA for the CDR3: TGTGCCAGCAGTGCGGGACAGGCCCCCGGGGAGCTGTTTTTT.

The V gene is TRBV19, the J gene TRBJ2-1; TRBD2 matches 10 bases. Losses at the gene ends were 2 bases for V and 0 bases for J; bases not matched to a gene: 1. This CDR3 has 16 amino acids. Looked up from germline, CDR1 is LNHDA and CDR2 is SQIVND (reference sequence). CDR3 loop: CASSISGGDSYNEQFF. In DNA, the CDR3 is TGTGCCAGTAGTATAAGCGGGGGGGACTCCTACAATGAGCAGTTCTTC.

This clone was detected once. The rearrangement joins TRBV19 to TRBJ1-5, with no clear D. V shed 6 bases and J shed 6 bases, with 15 bases lying between them. Germline V CDR1 and CDR2: LNHDA, SQIVND (reference sequence). The CDR3 totals 14 residues. The CDR3 region has the DNA TGTGCCAGTAGCACTGGATACGACTTTCAGCCCCAGCATTTT. Its protein product is CASSTGYDFQPQHF. Using reference TRBV19 and TRBJ1-5 for the parts outside the CDR3, the full variable domain is DGGITQSPKYLFRKEGQNVTLSCEQNLNHDAMYWYRQDPGQGLRLIYYSQIVNDFQKGDIAEGYSVSREKKESFPLTVTSAQKNPTAFYLCASSTGYDFQPQHFGDGTRLSIL.

The V gene is TRBV15, the J gene TRBJ2-4, with TRBD2 identical over 9 bases. CDR3 size: 17 residues. CDR1 and CDR2 (germline): LNHNV, YYDKDF (reference sequence). V lost 0 bases, J lost 1 base, and 4 bases stayed unmatched. The CDR3 nucleotides are TGTGCCACCAGCAGAGAGGGCGGGAGGGGGGCCAAAAACATTCAGTACTTC. Its translation is CATSREGGRGAKNIQYF. The full variable domain, its missing parts supplied by reference TRBV15 and TRBJ2-4, is DAMVIQNPRYQVTQFGKPVTLSCSQTLNHNVMYWYQQKSSQAPKLLFHYYDKDFNNEADTPDNFQSRRPNTSFCFLDIRSPGLGDTAMYLCATSREGGRGAKNIQYFGAGTRLSVL.

The genes are TRBV15 and TRBJ1-6; a possible D gene is TRBD1 (6 bases). Germline CDR1 and CDR2: LNHNV and YYDKDF (reference sequence). The germline V and J ends were trimmed by 8 bases and 9 bases, with 20 bases remaining between them. The CDR3 contains 15 residues. The CDR3 nucleotides are TGTGCCACCTCAAAAGGGGGACCTCTAGGTTCACCCCTCCACTTT. Protein: CATSKGGPLGSPLHF.

The CDR3 is CASSYSDRAGEAFF. As DNA, the CDR3 is TGTGCCAGCAGTTACTCGGACAGGGCGGGTGAAGCTTTCTTT. J is TRBJ1-1 and V is TRBV6-2 or TRBV6-3; 8 bases are a match to TRBD1. V lost 0 bases and J lost 7; bases outside the gene matches: 4. The CDR3 contains 14 residues. CDR1 and CDR2 (germline): MNHEY, SVGEGT.

This clone has only a few counts. The V gene is TRBV7-2, the J gene TRBJ1-2, with 7 positions matching TRBD1. This CDR3 has 14 residues. V shed 5 bases and J 6 bases; nucleotides not matched to a gene: 9. The germline V gene has CDR1 SGHTA and CDR2 FQGNSA. CDR3 nucleotide sequence: TGTGCCAGCAGCCAAGCAGGGGGGAACGATGGCTACACCTTC. As protein: CASSQAGGNDGYTF.

V usage is TRBV5-4 and J usage is TRBJ2-7; D remains ambiguous. From germline, CDR1 is SGHNT and CDR2 YYREEE (reference sequence). The CDR3 contains 13 residues. Trimming took off 5 bases at V and 2 bases at J, with 11 bases between the two ends. The CDR3 sequence is CASSSVPAYEQYF. DNA of the CDR3: TGTGCCAGCAGTTCTGTACCGGCCTACGAGCAGTACTTC.

The chain employs TRBV7-3 and TRBJ2-7, with no clear D. Germline V gene data show CDR1 as SGHTA and CDR2 as FQGTGA. This CDR3 has 13 residues. Trimming cost V 1 base and J 6 bases, with 10 bases left between them. Here the CDR3 reads CASSLNSEAEQYF. CDR3 DNA sequence: TGTGCCAGCAGCTTAAATTCTGAGGCCGAGCAGTACTTC.

V is TRBV7-9 and J is TRBJ2-2; possibly TRBD1 for D (6 bases). This CDR3 is 16 amino acids long. The V end was cut by 8 bases, the J end by 2 bases, with 18 bases between. Germline CDR1 is SEHNR and CDR2 is FQNEAQ (reference sequence). CDR3 sequence: CASGGNREPNTGELFF. The CDR3 nucleotides read TGTGCCAGCGGTGGGAACAGGGAACCCAACACCGGGGAGCTGTTTTTT.

The gene calls are TRBV7-9 and TRBJ2-2; D may be TRBD2 (5 bases). The CDR3 spans 17 residues. Germline V gene data show CDR1 as SEHNR and CDR2 as FQNEAQ (reference sequence). V lost 5 bases, J lost 0 bases, and 16 bases lay in between. CDR3 nucleotides: TGTGCCAGCAGCGCAGCCCTAGCAAGCGCGAACACCGGGGAGCTGTTTTTT. Its protein product is CASSAALASANTGELFF.

The chain has TRBV18 and TRBJ1-2, with D maybe TRBD1 (6 bases). Germline CDR1 reads KGHSH; CDR2 reads LQKENI. The V and J ends lost 6 bases and 8 bases respectively, with 13 bases between them. This CDR3 region has 12 residues. The CDR3 is CASSRPQGGYTF. In nucleotides, the CDR3 is TGTGCCAGCTCCCGTCCTCAGGGGGGCTACACCTTC.

The chain employs TRBV18 and TRBJ1-4; no firm D call. V dropped 6 bases and J dropped 8 bases, with 10 bases sitting between them. The CDR3 length is 12 residues. Germline V lookup: CDR1 KGHSH, CDR2 LQKENI. The CDR3 nucleotides are TGTGCCAGCTCTGGGTCCGGGGAAAAACTGTTTTTT. Encoded protein: CASSGSGEKLFF.

The chain couples TRBV21-1 to TRBJ1-3. TRBV21-1 is termed a pseudogene. CDR3 length equals 18 residues. This CDR3 reads CASTPGGKVPPSGNTIYF. Here the CDR3 DNA reads TGTGCCAGCACCCCCGGGGGTAAGGTACCCCCTTCTGGAAACACCATATATTTT.

The chain carries TRBV6-5 and TRBJ1-6; TRBD1 is a possible D gene (6 bases). Trimming shortened V by 6 bases and J by 12 bases, and 12 bases separated the two germline ends. This CDR3 comprises 12 residues. Germline V CDR1 and CDR2: MNHEY, SVGAGI. Here the CDR3 DNA reads TGTGCCAGCAGGTACAGGGAGTTACCCCTCCACTTT. Its protein product is CASRYRELPLHF.

The chain uses TRBV30 and TRBJ2-5, with 12 bases aligning to TRBD2. Germline trimming cut 0 bases from V and 4 bases from J; bases unmatched to any gene: 3. The CDR3 spans 15 residues. The V gene's germline CDR1 is GTSNPN and CDR2 SVGIG (reference sequence). As DNA, the CDR3 is TGTGCCTGGAGTGTACTAGCGGGGGGTTTAGAGACCCAGTACTTC. Protein product: CAWSVLAGGLETQYF.

The rearrangement joins TRBV28 to TRBJ1-1; the D gene is possibly TRBD1 (6 bases). This CDR3 spans 17 amino acids. V shed 5 bases and J shed 5 bases, with 24 bases lying between them. CDR1 and CDR2 (germline): MDHEN, SYDVKM. CDR3 coding DNA: TGTGCCAGCAGTGAGGGTAGGGCAGTTTTTAGGGGGACTGAAGCTTTCTTT. This translates into CASSEGRAVFRGTEAFF.

V and J are TRBV10-3 and TRBJ1-1, with a weak D call TRBD1 (6 bases). Germline V gene lookup returns CDR1 ENHRY and CDR2 SYGVKD. The CDR3 sequence is 15 residues long. V was trimmed by 9 bases and J by 8 bases, leaving 25 bases between them. The CDR3 DNA reads as TGTGCCATGAGCCTCAGGGGAATCGGGAATACCGAAGCTTTCTTT. Amino acid sequence: CAMSLRGIGNTEAFF.

This chain joins TRBV9 and TRBJ2-5, with D perhaps TRBD2 (7 bases). Trimming took 0 bases from V and 1 from J, leaving 16 bases between them. Germline V gene lookup returns CDR1 SGDLS and CDR2 YYNGEE. This CDR3 region has 17 residues. DNA for the CDR3: TGTGCCAGCAGCGTAGGCATTTCGGGGGGCCCCCAAGAGACCCAGTACTTC. This sequence encodes CASSVGISGGPQETQYF.

The chain is built from TRBV11-2 and TRBJ2-1, with D perhaps TRBD2 (6 bases). The CDR3 is 14 residues long. The V end lost 1 base, the J end lost 4 bases, and 8 bases lay between the germline ends. Germline assignment: CDR1 SGHAT and CDR2 FQNNGV. CDR3 loop: CASSLVGGYNEQFF. CDR3 bases: TGTGCCAGCAGCTTAGTTGGAGGGTACAATGAGCAGTTCTTC.

The V and J genes are TRBV9 and TRBJ1-2, with a tentative D call TRBD1 (5 bases). V lost 2 bases and J lost 3, with 11 bases in between. Germline assignment: CDR1 SGDLS and CDR2 YYNGEE. The CDR3 is 14 residues long. CDR3 in DNA: TGTGCCAGCAGCGTTACACAGGAGTACTATGGCTACACCTTC. Protein sequence: CASSVTQEYYGYTF.

V usage is TRBV7-9 and J usage is TRBJ1-1; D ambiguous. Trimming pared 4 bases from V and 5 bases from J, leaving 17 bases between. Per germline, CDR1 SEHNR and CDR2 FQNEAQ (reference sequence). The CDR3 runs to 15 residues. The CDR3 protein is CASSSTRGEGTEAFF. As DNA, the CDR3 is TGTGCCAGCAGCTCCACTCGCGGGGAAGGGACTGAAGCTTTCTTT.